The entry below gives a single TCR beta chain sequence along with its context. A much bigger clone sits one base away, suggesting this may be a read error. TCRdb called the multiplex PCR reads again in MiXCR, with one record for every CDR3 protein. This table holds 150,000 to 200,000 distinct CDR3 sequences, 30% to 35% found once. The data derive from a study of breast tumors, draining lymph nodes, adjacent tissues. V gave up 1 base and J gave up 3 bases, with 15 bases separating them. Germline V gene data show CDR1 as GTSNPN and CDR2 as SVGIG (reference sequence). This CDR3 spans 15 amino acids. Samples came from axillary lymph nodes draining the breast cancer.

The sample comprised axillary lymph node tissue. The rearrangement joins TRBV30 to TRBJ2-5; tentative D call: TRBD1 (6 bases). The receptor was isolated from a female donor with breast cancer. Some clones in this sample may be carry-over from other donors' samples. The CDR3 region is CAWSATGLGKETQYF. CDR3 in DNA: TGTGCCTGGAGTGCTACAGGGCTAGGTAAAGAGACCCAGTACTTC.